This T cell receptor (beta chain) comes out of a study of shared clonotypes between healthy human individuals. This clone is a singleton in its sample. Data came from immunoSEQ multiplex PCR; TCRdb stores just in-frame clones and leaves some out. The sample yields about 2.3 million clones, more than 80% seen once. The V gene's germline CDR1 is PRHDT and CDR2 FYEKMQ (reference sequence). V was clipped by 2 bases and J by 1 base, with 9 bases between them. This CDR3 has 14 residues. The TCR comes from a man between 18 and 29 years old in good health. Some clones in this sample may be carry-over from other donors' samples. The sequenced sample was naive CD4+ T cells from PBMCs. Subset of the sample: CD45RA+ positively selected. J is TRBJ2-7 and V is TRBV13; D is unresolved. CDR3: CASSLTRTSYEQYF. CDR3 bases: TGTGCCAGCAGCTTAACCCGAACGTCCTACGAGCAGTACTTC.